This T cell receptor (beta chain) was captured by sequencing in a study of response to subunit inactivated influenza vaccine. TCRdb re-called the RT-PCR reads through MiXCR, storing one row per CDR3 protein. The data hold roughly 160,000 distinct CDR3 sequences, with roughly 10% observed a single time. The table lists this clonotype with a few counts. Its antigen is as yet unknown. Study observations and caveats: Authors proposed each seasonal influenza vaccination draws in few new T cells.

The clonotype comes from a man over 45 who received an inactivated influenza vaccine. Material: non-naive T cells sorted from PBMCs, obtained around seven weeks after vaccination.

CDR3 sequence reads: CASRSPPGLGQETQYF. CDR3 sequence (DNA): TGTGCCAGCAGGAGCCCCCCGGGACTGGGGCAAGAGACCCAGTACTTC. This sequence joins TRBV6-2 or TRBV6-3 and TRBJ2-5; D might be TRBD2 (6 bases). Germline assignment: CDR1 MNHEY and CDR2 SVGEGT. This CDR3 is built from 16 residues. V dropped 6 bases and J dropped 2 bases, with 19 bases sitting between them.